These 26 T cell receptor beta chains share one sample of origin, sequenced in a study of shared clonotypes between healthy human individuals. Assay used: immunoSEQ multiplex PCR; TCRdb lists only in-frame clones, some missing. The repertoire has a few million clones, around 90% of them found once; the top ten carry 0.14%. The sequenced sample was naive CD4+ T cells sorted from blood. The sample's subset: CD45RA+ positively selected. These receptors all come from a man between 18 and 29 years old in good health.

This CDR3 is CASSVGQGREQYF. The CDR3 region has the DNA TGTGCCAGTAGTGTTGGACAGGGTCGGGAGCAGTACTTC. V gene TRBV19 combines with J gene TRBJ2-7, with 8 bases lining up with TRBD1. Germline V gene data show CDR1 as LNHDA and CDR2 as SQIVND (reference sequence). CDR3 length: 13 residues. With 5 bases clipped from V and 7 bases from J, the junction kept 7 bases outside the gene matches.

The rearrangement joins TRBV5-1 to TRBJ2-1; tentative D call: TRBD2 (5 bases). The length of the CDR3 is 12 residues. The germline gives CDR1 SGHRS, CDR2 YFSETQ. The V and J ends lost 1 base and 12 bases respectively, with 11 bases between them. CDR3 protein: CASSLRADRQFF. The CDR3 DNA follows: TGCGCCAGCAGCTTGAGAGCGGATCGGCAGTTCTTC.

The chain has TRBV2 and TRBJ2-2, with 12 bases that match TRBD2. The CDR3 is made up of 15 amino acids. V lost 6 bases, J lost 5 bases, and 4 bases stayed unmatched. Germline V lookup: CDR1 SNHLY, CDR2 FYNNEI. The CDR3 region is CASSETSGRTGELFF. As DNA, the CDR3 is TGTGCCAGCAGCGAGACTAGCGGGAGAACCGGGGAGCTGTTTTTT.

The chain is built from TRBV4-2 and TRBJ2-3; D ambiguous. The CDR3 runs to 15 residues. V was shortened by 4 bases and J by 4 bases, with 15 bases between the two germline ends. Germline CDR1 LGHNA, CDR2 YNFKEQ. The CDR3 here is CASSPAGSFPDTQYF. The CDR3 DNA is TGTGCCAGCAGCCCAGCAGGATCATTTCCAGATACGCAGTATTTT.

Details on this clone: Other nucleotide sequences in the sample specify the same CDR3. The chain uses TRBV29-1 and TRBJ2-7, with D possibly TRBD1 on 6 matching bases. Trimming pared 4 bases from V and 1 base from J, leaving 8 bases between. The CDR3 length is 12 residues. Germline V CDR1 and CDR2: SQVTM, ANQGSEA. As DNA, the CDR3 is TGCAGCGTTGGGACAGTTTCCTACGAGCAGTACTTC. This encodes CSVGTVSYEQYF.

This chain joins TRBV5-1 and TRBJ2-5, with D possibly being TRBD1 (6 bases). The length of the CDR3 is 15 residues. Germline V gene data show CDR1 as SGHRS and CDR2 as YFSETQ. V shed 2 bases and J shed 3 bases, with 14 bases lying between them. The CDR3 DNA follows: TGCGCCAGCAGCTTAAGTCGAGACAGGAAAGAGACCCAGTACTTC. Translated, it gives CASSLSRDRKETQYF.

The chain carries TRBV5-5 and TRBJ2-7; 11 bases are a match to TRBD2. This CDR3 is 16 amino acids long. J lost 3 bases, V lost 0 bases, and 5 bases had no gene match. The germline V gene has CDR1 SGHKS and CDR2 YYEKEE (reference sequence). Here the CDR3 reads CASSLDASGRLYEQYF. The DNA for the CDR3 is TGTGCCAGCAGCTTGGATGCTAGCGGGAGGCTCTACGAGCAGTACTTC.

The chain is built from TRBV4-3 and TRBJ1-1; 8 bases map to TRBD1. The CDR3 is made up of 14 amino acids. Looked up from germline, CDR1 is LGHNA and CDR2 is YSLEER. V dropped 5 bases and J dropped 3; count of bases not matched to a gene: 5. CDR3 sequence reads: CASSVQTGDTEAFF. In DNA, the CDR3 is TGCGCCAGCAGCGTACAGACAGGGGACACTGAAGCTTTCTTT.

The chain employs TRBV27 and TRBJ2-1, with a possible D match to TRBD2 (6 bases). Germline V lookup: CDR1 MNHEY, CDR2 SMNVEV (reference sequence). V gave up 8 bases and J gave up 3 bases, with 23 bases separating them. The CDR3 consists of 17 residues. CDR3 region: CASWPGVRGKLYNEQFF. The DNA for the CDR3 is TGTGCCAGCTGGCCGGGGGTTCGCGGGAAGCTCTACAATGAGCAGTTCTTC.

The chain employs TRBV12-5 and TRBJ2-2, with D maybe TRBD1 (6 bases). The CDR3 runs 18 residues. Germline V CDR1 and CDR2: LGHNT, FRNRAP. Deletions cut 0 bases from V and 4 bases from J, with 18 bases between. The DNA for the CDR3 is TGTGCTAGTGGTTTGGTATTAGGGATAACAGGGAGCACCGGGGAGCTGTTTTTT. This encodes CASGLVLGITGSTGELFF.

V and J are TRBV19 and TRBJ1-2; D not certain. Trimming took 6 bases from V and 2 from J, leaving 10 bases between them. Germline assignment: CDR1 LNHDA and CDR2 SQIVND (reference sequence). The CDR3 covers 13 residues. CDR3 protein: CASRVLGNYGYTF. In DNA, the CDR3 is TGTGCCAGTAGGGTGCTAGGCAACTATGGCTACACCTTC.

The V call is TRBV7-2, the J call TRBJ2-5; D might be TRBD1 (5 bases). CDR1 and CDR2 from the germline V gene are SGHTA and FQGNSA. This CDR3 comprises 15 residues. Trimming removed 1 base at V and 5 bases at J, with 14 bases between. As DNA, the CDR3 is TGTGCCAGCAGCTTAGGGGGCCTTTCGCTGGAGACCCAGTACTTC. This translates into CASSLGGLSLETQYF.

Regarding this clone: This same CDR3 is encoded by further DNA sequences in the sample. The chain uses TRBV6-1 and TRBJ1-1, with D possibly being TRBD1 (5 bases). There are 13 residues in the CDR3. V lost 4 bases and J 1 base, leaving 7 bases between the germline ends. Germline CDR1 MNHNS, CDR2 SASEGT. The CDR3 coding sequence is TGTGCCAGCAGTGCCACAGGGAACACTGAAGCTTTCTTT. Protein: CASSATGNTEAFF.

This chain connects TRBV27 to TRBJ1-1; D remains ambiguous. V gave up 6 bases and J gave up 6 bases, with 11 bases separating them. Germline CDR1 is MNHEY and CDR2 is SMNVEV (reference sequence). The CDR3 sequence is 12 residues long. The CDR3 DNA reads TGTGCCAGCAGCCCTGTGGGTGCTGAAGCTTTCTTT. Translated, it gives CASSPVGAEAFF.

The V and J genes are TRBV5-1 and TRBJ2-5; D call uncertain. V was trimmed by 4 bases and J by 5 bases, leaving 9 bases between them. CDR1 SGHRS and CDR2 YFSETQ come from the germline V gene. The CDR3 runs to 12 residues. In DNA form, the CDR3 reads TGCGCCAGCAGCCGACCTGGGGAGACCCAGTACTTC. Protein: CASSRPGETQYF.

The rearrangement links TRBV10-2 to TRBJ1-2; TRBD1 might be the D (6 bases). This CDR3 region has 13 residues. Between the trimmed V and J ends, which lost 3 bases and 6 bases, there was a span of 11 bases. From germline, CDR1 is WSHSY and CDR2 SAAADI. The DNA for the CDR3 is TGCGCCAGCAGTGACCACAGGGAGGATGGCTACACCTTC. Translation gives CASSDHREDGYTF.

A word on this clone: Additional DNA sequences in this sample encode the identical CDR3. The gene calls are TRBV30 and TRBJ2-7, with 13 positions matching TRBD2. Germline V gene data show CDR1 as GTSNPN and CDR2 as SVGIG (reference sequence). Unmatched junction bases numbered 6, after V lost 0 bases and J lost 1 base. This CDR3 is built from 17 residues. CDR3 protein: CAWSVGRTSGRSYEQYF. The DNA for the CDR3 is TGTGCCTGGAGTGTTGGCCGGACTAGCGGGAGATCCTACGAGCAGTACTTC.

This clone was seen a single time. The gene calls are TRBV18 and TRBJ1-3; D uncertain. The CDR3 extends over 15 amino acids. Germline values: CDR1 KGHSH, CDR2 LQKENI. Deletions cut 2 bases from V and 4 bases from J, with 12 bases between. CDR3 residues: CASSPEALAGNTIYF. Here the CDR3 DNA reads TGTGCCAGCTCACCAGAGGCCCTTGCCGGAAACACCATATATTTT.

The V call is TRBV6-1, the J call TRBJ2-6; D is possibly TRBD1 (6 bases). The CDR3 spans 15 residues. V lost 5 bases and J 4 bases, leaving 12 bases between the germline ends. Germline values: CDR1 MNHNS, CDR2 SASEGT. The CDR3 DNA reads TGTGCCAGCAGTCGGACAGTGGGGGGGGCCAACGTCCTGACTTTC. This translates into CASSRTVGGANVLTF.

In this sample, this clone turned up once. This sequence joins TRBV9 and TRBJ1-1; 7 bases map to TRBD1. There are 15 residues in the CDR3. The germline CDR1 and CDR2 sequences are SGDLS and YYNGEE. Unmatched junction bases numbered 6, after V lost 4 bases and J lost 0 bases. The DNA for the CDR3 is TGTGCCAGCAGCACCCGGGACAGCCTGAACACTGAAGCTTTCTTT. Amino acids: CASSTRDSLNTEAFF.

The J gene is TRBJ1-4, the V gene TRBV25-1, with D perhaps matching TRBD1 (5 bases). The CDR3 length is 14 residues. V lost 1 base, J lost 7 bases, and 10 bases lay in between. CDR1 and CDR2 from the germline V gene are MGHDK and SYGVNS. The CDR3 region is CASSEFQGVEKLFF. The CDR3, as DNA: TGTGCCAGCAGTGAATTCCAAGGGGTTGAAAAACTGTTTTTT. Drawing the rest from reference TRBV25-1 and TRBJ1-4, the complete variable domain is EADIYQTPRYLVIGTGKKITLECSQTMGHDKMYWYQQDPGMELHLIHYSYGVNSTEKGDLSSESTVSRIRTEHFPLTLESARPSHTSQYLCASSEFQGVEKLFFGSGTQLSVL.

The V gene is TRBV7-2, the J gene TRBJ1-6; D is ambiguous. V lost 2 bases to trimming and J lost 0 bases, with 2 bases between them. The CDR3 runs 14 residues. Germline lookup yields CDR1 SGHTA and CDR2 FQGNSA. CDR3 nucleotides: TGTGCCAGCAGCTTAAGCTCCTATAATTCACCCCTCCACTTT. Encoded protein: CASSLSSYNSPLHF.

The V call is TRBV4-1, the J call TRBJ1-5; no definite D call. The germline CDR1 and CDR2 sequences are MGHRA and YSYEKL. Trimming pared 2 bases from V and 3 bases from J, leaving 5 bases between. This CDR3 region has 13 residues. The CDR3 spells CASSQYYNQPQHF. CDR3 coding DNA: TGCGCCAGCAGCCAATATTACAATCAGCCCCAGCATTTT.

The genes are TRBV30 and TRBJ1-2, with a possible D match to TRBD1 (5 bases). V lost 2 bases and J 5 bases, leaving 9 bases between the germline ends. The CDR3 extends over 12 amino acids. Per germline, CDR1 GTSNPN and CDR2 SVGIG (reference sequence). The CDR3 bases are TGTGCCTGGAGTACCGACAGTTATGGCTACACCTTC. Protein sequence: CAWSTDSYGYTF.

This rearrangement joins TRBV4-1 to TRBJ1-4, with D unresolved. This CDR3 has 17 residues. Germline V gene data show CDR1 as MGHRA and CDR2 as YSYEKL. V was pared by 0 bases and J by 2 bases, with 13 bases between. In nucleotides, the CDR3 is TGCGCCAGCAGCCAAGATCAAGTTTTAGTGACTAATGAAAAACTGTTTTTT. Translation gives CASSQDQVLVTNEKLFF.

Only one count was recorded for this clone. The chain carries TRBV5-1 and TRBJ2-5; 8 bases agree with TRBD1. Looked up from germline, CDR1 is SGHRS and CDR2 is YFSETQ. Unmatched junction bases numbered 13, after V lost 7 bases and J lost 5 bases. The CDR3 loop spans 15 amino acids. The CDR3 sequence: CASSTPGQGWETQYF. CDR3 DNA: TGCGCCAGCTCGACTCCCGGACAGGGCTGGGAGACCCAGTACTTC.